The source of this TCR beta chain is a study of blood T cell repertoires in COVID-19 (TCRdb year 2020). Broadly, across the study: Samples from collaborators originated in the United States, Italy and Spain and spanned both the acute and convalescent phases of COVID-19. The sample metadata nearly always contained a de-identified subject ID, COVID-19 status, age in years and sex. Samples came from the ongoing ImmuneRACE study (first 160 participants) plus 1,254 subjects from 6 global collaborators. The dataset comprised deeply sampled blood TCRbeta repertoires from subjects exposed to, actively infected with, or recovered from COVID-19. The repertoires were made available in a free public database intended to serve as a resource for research on the immune response to SARS-CoV-2. The prospective study material was composed of cDNA or gDNA derived from T cells, B-cell-depleted T cells, or PBMCs. Where available, HLA class I and class II types were obtained from metadata supplied by the sample provider rather than from assay-based typing. The full study reports these points: Clinical and demographic metadata were provided uncurated, with the amount varying by source and participant.

In the prospective study, participants were roughly 18 to 100 years old, resided in 24 geographic areas of the United States, and were enrolled through a virtual design. Cohort assignment in the prospective study relied on participant-reported clinical history from a screening survey and a study questionnaire. Recovered participants in ImmuneRACE Cohort 3 were defined by two consecutive negative NP/OP PCR tests, clearance by a healthcare professional, or resolution of symptoms. In the prospective study, whole blood, serum and a nasopharyngeal or oropharyngeal swab were collected from each participant by mobile phlebotomists. Participants in the prospective study had the option to provide additional blood draws and questionnaires over a roughly two-month period. Blood samples from the prospective study were shipped frozen or at room temperature prior to DNA extraction. Comments on this clone: Its antigen is still unknown. Nothing much larger sits one base from this clone, and base qualities are not available.

TCRbeta CDR3 regions were amplified from genomic DNA by means of the immunoSEQ Assay, a bias-controlled multiplex PCR. The authors' analysis ran thus. Nucleated cell counts per sample were estimated from amplification of reference gene primers within the assay. To quantify the absolute abundance of each unique TCRbeta CDR3 rearrangement, sequence reads were collapsed and filtered. For each sample, productive Simpson clonality was calculated as the square root of Simpson's diversity index across productive rearrangements. Entries here come from immuneACCESS through TCRdb and include only in-frame sequences with V and J called. Some clones fail to appear in such tables; in the studies checked, an unresolved V gene covers under half of the shortfall, and the cause of the remainder is unknown. The V and J calls and clone size are taken from that table; D and trimming were inferred from the DNA. The sample table records some 200,000 clones; 75% to 85% of these occur just once. The leading ten clones occupy about 11% of the sample.

V and J lose 0 bases and 10 bases, and a span of 7 bases separates them. The cysteine opens and the phenylalanine closes a CDR3 of 13 amino acids. Only CDR3 DNA remains: 39 bases, in frame from the first base. Taken from the germline V gene, the CDR1 and CDR2 loops are MRHNA and SNTAGT. This receptor was identified in a man aged 35-49 years who had recovered from COVID-19. The chain couples TRBV6-4 to TRBJ1-6; the D segment cannot be called with confidence. The sample consisted of PBMCs or T cells enriched from blood (not recorded which). The CDR3 protein is CASSDSSVSPLHF. The bases are TGTGCCAGCAGTGACTCTAGCGTCTCACCCCTCCACTTT.